What follows is one T cell receptor beta chain and its context. The CDR3 loop spans 17 amino acids. The data were taken from a study of blood T cell repertoires in COVID-19. The data were produced by immunoSEQ multiplex PCR, yet TCRdb's version contains in-frame clones alone and is incomplete. This table holds 250,000 to 350,000 clones, approximately 90% found once. The chain recombines TRBV21-1 with TRBJ2-7; TRBD2, the D gene given by the table, was not confirmed from the DNA. TRBV21-1 is given as a pseudogene. Sequencing was done on a sample of peripheral blood. The clonotype was recovered from a woman in her forties or fifties with COVID-19, enrolled during active disease. CDR3 protein: CASSPFLGTSGSYEQYF. The CDR3 DNA sequence: TGTGCCAGCAGCCCTTTCCTCGGGACTAGCGGCTCCTACGAGCAGTACTTC.